Listed below are T cell receptor beta chains from one sample, sequenced in a study of metastatic and nonmetastatic thyroid tumors. With MiXCR, TCRdb called clones anew from the PCR reads. The sample yields 50,000 to 70,000 clones, under 5% seen once. Sequencing was performed on blood. The receptors were sampled from a female donor with papillary thyroid cancer or a benign thyroid nodule (not recorded which). Some clones in this sample may be carry-over from other donors' samples. CDR3s include the opening cysteine and the closing phenylalanine or tryptophan. Each record gives: CDR3 protein, CDR3 DNA, V gene, clone size, D gene, J gene. D genes are given only for firm matches. Clone size is shown for a subset of rows, as once, few, many or a class of expanded clone.

CDR3: CASHNSGTGGSTYEQYF
DNA: TGTGCCAGCCACAACTCCGGGACAGGGGGCAGTACCTACGAGCAGTACTTC
V: TRBV28
size: -
D: TRBD1
J: TRBJ2-7

CDR3: CASTPANKETQYF
DNA: TGTGCCAGCACCCCAGCGAACAAAGAGACCCAGTACTTC
V: TRBV5-6
size: many
D: -
J: TRBJ2-5

CDR3: CASSYLLGRLLEQFF
DNA: TGTGCCAGCAGTTATCTCCTAGGTCGGCTTCTAGAGCAGTTCTTC
V: TRBV28
size: few
D: -
J: TRBJ2-1

CDR3: CASSPRLGELFF
DNA: TGTGCCAGCAGCCCGAGGCTCGGGGAGCTGTTTTTT
V: TRBV5-6
size: many
D: -
J: TRBJ2-2

CDR3: CASSYSPEYNEQFF
DNA: TGTGCCAGCAGTTACTCGCCGGAATACAATGAGCAGTTCTTC
V: TRBV6-2/TRBV6-3
size: medium-sized
D: -
J: TRBJ2-1

CDR3: CASSLDPGPGANVLTF
DNA: TGCGCCAGCAGCTTGGACCCCGGCCCTGGGGCCAACGTCCTGACTTTC
V: TRBV5-1
size: many
D: -
J: TRBJ2-6

CDR3: CASSYNSGPYEQYF
DNA: TGTGCCAGCAGTTACAATAGCGGTCCCTACGAGCAGTACTTC
V: TRBV6-5
size: many
D: -
J: TRBJ2-7

CDR3: CASSLGRVPYEQYF
DNA: TGTGCCAGCAGCTTGGGGCGGGTCCCCTACGAGCAGTACTTC
V: TRBV5-4
size: many
D: -
J: TRBJ2-7

CDR3: CASSFQTGNEQYF
DNA: TGTGCCAGCAGCTTCCAGACAGGGAACGAGCAGTACTTC
V: TRBV11-3
size: many
D: TRBD1
J: TRBJ2-7

CDR3: CSARDSRTSGRISSYEQYF
DNA: TGCAGTGCTAGAGATTCTCGGACTAGCGGGAGGATCAGCTCCTACGAGCAGTACTTC
V: TRBV20-1
size: many
D: TRBD2
J: TRBJ2-7

CDR3: CAIRPGLAGASTVELFF
DNA: TGTGCCATCAGGCCGGGACTAGCGGGAGCTAGCACCGTGGAGCTGTTTTTT
V: TRBV10-3
size: few
D: TRBD2
J: TRBJ2-2

CDR3: CATEIISTGELFF
DNA: TGTGCCACCGAGATTATCAGCACCGGTGAGCTGTTTTTT
V: TRBV24-1
size: -
D: -
J: TRBJ2-2

CDR3: CASSLAGYGNTIYF
DNA: TGCGCCAGCAGCTTGGCTGGGTACGGAAACACCATATATTTT
V: TRBV5-1
size: -
D: -
J: TRBJ1-3

CDR3: CASSQVPGGTSAYNEQFF
DNA: TGTGCCAGCAGCCAAGTCCCCGGTGGTACTAGCGCTTACAATGAGCAGTTCTTC
V: TRBV4-2
size: few
D: TRBD2
J: TRBJ2-1

CDR3: CASSKGVLSSYEQYF
DNA: TGTGCCAGCAGTAAAGGGGTCCTAAGCTCCTACGAGCAGTACTTC
V: TRBV7-2
size: many
D: -
J: TRBJ2-7

CDR3: CASSLPSAWHQETQYF
DNA: TGTGCCAGCAGCCTACCTAGCGCCTGGCACCAAGAGACCCAGTACTTC
V: TRBV3-1
size: many
D: -
J: TRBJ2-5

CDR3: CASRGRTYEQYF
DNA: TGTGCCAGCAGGGGTCGAACCTACGAGCAGTACTTC
V: TRBV12-3/TRBV12-4
size: many
D: -
J: TRBJ2-7

CDR3: CASSYTDSTDTQYF
DNA: TGTGCCAGCAGCTATACGGACTCTACAGATACGCAGTATTTT
V: TRBV2
size: many
D: -
J: TRBJ2-3

CDR3: CASKVQGADGYTF
DNA: TGTGCCAGTAAGGTCCAGGGGGCGGATGGCTACACCTTC
V: TRBV6-1
size: -
D: TRBD1
J: TRBJ1-2

CDR3: CASRGSGSNQPQHF
DNA: TGTGCCAGCAGGGGTTCGGGGAGCAATCAGCCCCAGCATTTT
V: TRBV28
size: -
D: -
J: TRBJ1-5

CDR3: CSSRAGTITSWELFF
DNA: TGTTCCAGCAGAGCCGGGACAATTACCTCCTGGGAGCTGTTTTTT
V: TRBV28
size: -
D: -
J: TRBJ2-2

CDR3: CASSPNGQGSYQPQHF
DNA: TGTGCCAGCAGCCCGAACGGACAGGGGTCCTATCAGCCCCAGCATTTT
V: TRBV28
size: -
D: TRBD1
J: TRBJ1-5

CDR3: CASSEATSGGALFF
DNA: TGTGCCAGCAGTGAAGCGACTAGCGGGGGGGCTCTGTTCTTC
V: TRBV6-1
size: -
D: TRBD2
J: TRBJ2-1

CDR3: CASGGGQGAGANVLTF
DNA: TGTGCCAGCGGGGGGGGACAAGGGGCTGGGGCCAACGTCCTGACTTTC
V: TRBV12-3/TRBV12-4
size: many
D: -
J: TRBJ2-6

CDR3: CAWSAGTGRDQPQHF
DNA: TGTGCCTGGAGTGCCGGGACAGGGCGTGATCAGCCCCAGCATTTT
V: TRBV30
size: many
D: TRBD1
J: TRBJ1-5

CDR3: CASSYTRDSNQPQHF
DNA: TGTGCCAGCAGTTACACGCGAGATAGCAATCAGCCCCAGCATTTT
V: TRBV6-6
size: many
D: -
J: TRBJ1-5

CDR3: CASSLARRGTSGEHSSSTDTQYF
DNA: TGTGCCAGCAGCTTAGCGCGGCGTGGGACTAGCGGGGAACACTCAAGTAGCACAGATACGCAGTATTTT
V: TRBV7-2
size: many
D: TRBD2
J: TRBJ2-3

CDR3: CASSFRVGGYTF
DNA: TGTGCCAGCAGCTTCAGGGTGGGCGGCTACACCTTC
V: TRBV5-8
size: -
D: -
J: TRBJ1-2

CDR3: CASSQDGGSQNIQYF
DNA: TGTGCCAGCAGCCAAGACGGCGGGAGTCAAAACATTCAGTACTTC
V: TRBV3-1
size: many
D: TRBD2
J: TRBJ2-4

CDR3: CASSDTQGAGANVLTF
DNA: TGTGCCAGCAGTGATACACAGGGAGCTGGGGCCAACGTCCTGACTTTC
V: TRBV6-1
size: many
D: -
J: TRBJ2-6

CDR3: CASSFGQGTPQDF
DNA: -
V: TRBV7-3
size: many
D: -
J: TRBJ2-7

CDR3: CATSLASGVTDTQYF
DNA: TGTGCCACCAGTCTCGCTAGCGGAGTCACAGATACGCAGTATTTT
V: TRBV24-1
size: many
D: TRBD2
J: TRBJ2-3

CDR3: CASSEEISSNQPQHF
DNA: TGTGCCAGCAGTGAAGAGATAAGCAGCAATCAGCCCCAGCATTTT
V: TRBV2
size: many
D: -
J: TRBJ1-5

CDR3: CASSFRGSGNTIYF
DNA: TGTGCCAGCAGTTTTAGGGGATCTGGAAACACCATATATTTT
V: TRBV12-3/TRBV12-4
size: many
D: -
J: TRBJ1-3

CDR3: CASSKLAGDYNEQFF
DNA: TGTGCTAGCAGCAAACTAGCGGGAGACTACAATGAGCAGTTCTTC
V: TRBV7-7
size: many
D: TRBD2
J: TRBJ2-1

CDR3: CASSILAGDKYEQYF
DNA: TGTGCCAGCAGTATACTAGCGGGAGATAAGTACGAGCAGTACTTC
V: TRBV6-1
size: many
D: TRBD2
J: TRBJ2-7